The 23 T cell receptor beta chains given below trace back to one sample, sequenced in a study of cytotoxic CD8 clonotypes in ibrutinib-treated CLL. The protocol was immunoSEQ multiplex PCR, while the TCRdb copy is restricted to in-frame clones and leaves out a portion. The sample includes 150,000 to 200,000 clones, around nine tenths seen only once; the top ten take 3%. Sequencing was performed on PBMCs, taken at disease progression, from a patient treated with ibrutinib. These receptors were collected from a human donor with chronic lymphocytic leukemia.

The chain carries TRBV5-6 and TRBJ2-1; 7 positions match TRBD2. The V gene's germline CDR1 is SGHDT and CDR2 YYEEEE. V was pared by 0 bases and J by 5 bases, with 5 bases of the junction left unmatched. The CDR3 runs 15 residues. CDR3 sequence reads: CASSLGWLADNEQFF. The CDR3 DNA is TGTGCCAGCAGCTTGGGTTGGCTAGCGGACAATGAGCAGTTCTTC.

The chain employs TRBV30 and TRBJ2-1, with 10 bases matching TRBD1. Per germline, CDR1 GTSNPN and CDR2 SVGIG (reference sequence). CDR3 size: 15 residues. The junction had 4 bases not matched to a gene; V was cut back by 3 bases and J by 2 bases. The CDR3 here is CAWSLTGGAYNEQFF. The CDR3 coding sequence is TGTGCCTGGAGCCTGACAGGGGGCGCCTACAATGAGCAGTTCTTC.

The rearrangement joins TRBV30 to TRBJ2-3; D perhaps matches TRBD1 (5 bases). From germline, CDR1 is GTSNPN and CDR2 SVGIG (reference sequence). The V gene lost 2 bases and the J gene lost 6 bases, with 12 bases spanning the gap. The CDR3 has 13 amino acids. The CDR3 coding sequence is TGTGCCTGGAGTCAGAAGGGGTCGGATACGCAGTATTTT. It codes for CAWSQKGSDTQYF. Full variable domain (outside the CDR3, taken from reference TRBV30 and TRBJ2-3): SQTIHQWPATLVQPVGSPLSLECTVEGTSNPNLYWYRQAAGRGLQLLFYSVGIGQISSEVPQNLSASRPQDRQFILSSKKLLLSDSGFYLCAWSQKGSDTQYFGPGTRLTVL.

This clone was seen once. The V gene is TRBV27, the J gene TRBJ2-7, with TRBD2 matching over 11 bases. Germline assignment: CDR1 MNHEY and CDR2 SMNVEV (reference sequence). The V segment lost 6 bases and the J segment 4 bases; nucleotides outside the gene matches: 8. The CDR3 has 15 amino acids. DNA for the CDR3: TGTGCCAGCAGGATAATAGCGGGAGGGTCATACGAGCAGTACTTC. Its translation: CASRIIAGGSYEQYF.

For this clone: The sample contains more than one DNA sequence encoding this CDR3. The chain carries TRBV20-1 and TRBJ2-5; no reliable D call. Trimming took off 2 bases at V and 5 bases at J, with 6 bases between the two ends. This CDR3 region has 11 residues. The V gene's germline CDR1 is DFQATT and CDR2 SNEGSKA (reference sequence). CDR3 residues: CSARFQETQYF. The CDR3 DNA sequence: TGCAGTGCTAGATTTCAGGAGACCCAGTACTTC.

The chain combines TRBV2 with TRBJ2-1, with unresolved D. The CDR3 totals 13 residues. The germline CDR1 and CDR2 sequences are SNHLY and FYNNEI. Trimming removed 6 bases from V and 4 bases from J, with 10 bases in between. CDR3 in DNA: TGTGCCAGCAGCAAGGAGATATACAATGAGCAGTTCTTC. This translates into CASSKEIYNEQFF.

This sequence joins TRBV5-1 and TRBJ2-3; 8 bases fit TRBD1. Germline CDR1 is SGHRS and CDR2 is YFSETQ. J was trimmed by 5 bases and V by 4 bases; bases with no gene match: 12. This CDR3 is built from 16 residues. The CDR3 DNA reads TGCGCCAGCAGCCCTGGACAGGGAGAAGGGAGAGATACGCAGTATTTT. Translating it yields CASSPGQGEGRDTQYF.

This clone occurred a few times. The J gene is TRBJ2-7, the V gene TRBV19; 9 nucleotides match TRBD1. From germline, CDR1 is LNHDA and CDR2 SQIVND (reference sequence). This CDR3 spans 14 amino acids. V lost 5 bases to trimming and J lost 11 bases; unmatched junction nucleotides: 13. The CDR3 spells CASSATTGGWDKYF. In DNA, the CDR3 is TGTGCCAGTAGTGCGACGACAGGGGGTTGGGACAAGTACTTC.

This chain uses TRBV5-1 with TRBJ2-1; possibly TRBD2 for D (6 bases). This CDR3 is 15 amino acids long. V lost 3 bases, J lost 8 bases, and 18 bases lay in between. The V gene's germline CDR1 is SGHRS and CDR2 YFSETQ. The CDR3 region is CASSSEGRPVDEQFF. The CDR3 DNA reads as TGCGCCAGCAGCTCGGAGGGCCGTCCTGTCGATGAGCAGTTCTTC.

This clone has just a few counts. The rearrangement uses TRBV7-3 and TRBJ2-3; perhaps D is TRBD1 or TRBD2 (5 bases each). This CDR3 is built from 13 residues. The V gene's germline CDR1 is SGHTA and CDR2 FQGTGA. V lost 5 bases, J lost 8 bases, and 14 bases lay in between. In nucleotides, the CDR3 is TGTGCCAGCAGCCCTACTCCTGGGGGTACGCAGTATTTT. Translating gives CASSPTPGGTQYF. The full variable domain, rest sourced from reference TRBV7-3 and TRBJ2-3, is GAGVSQTPSNKVTEKGKYVELRCDPISGHTALYWYRQSLGQGPEFLIYFQGTGAADDSGLPNDRFFAVRPEGSVSTLKIQRTERGDSAVYLCASSPTPGGTQYFGPGTRLTVL.

The chain couples TRBV7-2 to TRBJ2-3; 7 nucleotides agree with TRBD1. In germline, CDR1 is SGHTA, CDR2 FQGNSA. V shed 5 bases, J shed 2 bases, and the junction held 4 bases outside the gene matches. The CDR3 is 14 amino acids. CDR3 nucleotides: TGTGCCAGCAGCGGGGGACAGTTCACAGATACGCAGTATTTT. It is translated as CASSGGQFTDTQYF.

The chain employs TRBV19 and TRBJ1-1; tentatively, D is TRBD1 (5 bases). CDR3 length equals 21 residues. CDR1 is LNHDA, CDR2 SQIVND, per germline (reference sequence). Between the trimmed V and J ends, which lost 8 bases and 3 bases, there was a span of 37 bases. CDR3 residues: CASAAGESRDLGYEWDTEAFF. Written as DNA, the CDR3 is TGTGCCAGTGCGGCTGGGGAGAGTAGGGACCTAGGATATGAATGGGACACTGAAGCTTTCTTT.

The V call is TRBV11-3, the J call TRBJ2-7; no definite D call. Germline V lookup: CDR1 SGHNT, CDR2 YENEEA. This CDR3 region has 13 residues. The V end was cut by 1 base, the J end by 2 bases, with 6 bases between. In DNA form, the CDR3 reads TGTGCCAGCAGCTTAGCAGAGGCCTACGAGCAGTACTTC. Its protein product is CASSLAEAYEQYF.

The CDR3 region is CASSLGQGGGYTF. CDR3 bases: TGTGCCAGCAGCTTAGGGCAGGGAGGTGGCTACACCTTC. The chain employs TRBV7-3 and TRBJ1-2; a weak D match, TRBD1 (5 bases). This CDR3 contains 13 residues. From germline, CDR1 is SGHTA and CDR2 FQGTGA. Trimming pared 2 bases from V and 7 bases from J, leaving 11 bases between.

The gene calls are TRBV7-9 and TRBJ1-1, with TRBD1 as a possible D gene (6 bases). Germline V gene lookup returns CDR1 SEHNR and CDR2 FQNEAQ (reference sequence). This CDR3 is 17 amino acids long. V was cut by 7 bases and J by 0 bases, with 21 bases left in between. This chain's CDR3 is CASTIIRGDQMNTEAFF. As DNA, the CDR3 is TGTGCCAGCACTATTATAAGGGGGGACCAGATGAACACTGAAGCTTTCTTT.

This clone was seen a few times. The CDR3 nucleotides are TGTGCCAGCAGAATCGGCGGTGGGCAAGAGACCCAGTACTTC. Amino acids: CASRIGGGQETQYF. The chain has TRBV27 and TRBJ2-5, with D unclear. V gave up 6 bases and J gave up 2 bases, with 13 bases separating them. Germline V lookup: CDR1 MNHEY, CDR2 SMNVEV (reference sequence). The CDR3 is made up of 14 amino acids.

This clone was counted a single time. The rearrangement links TRBV7-8 to TRBJ2-3, with D possibly TRBD1 on 5 matching bases. Germline CDR1 SGHVS, CDR2 FQNEAQ. V dropped 7 bases and J dropped 3 bases, with 17 bases sitting between them. This CDR3 is 15 amino acids long. The CDR3 region is CASIMGRYTTDTQYF. In nucleotides, the CDR3 is TGTGCCAGCATAATGGGGCGGTACACAACAGATACGCAGTATTTT.

The genes are TRBV4-1 and TRBJ2-1, with D perhaps matching TRBD1 (7 bases). This CDR3 contains 15 residues. The V gene lost 3 bases and the J gene lost 3 bases, with 12 bases spanning the gap. CDR1 and CDR2 (germline): MGHRA, YSYEKL. The CDR3 reads CASSQEGALYNEQFF. CDR3 nucleotide sequence: TGCGCCAGCAGCCAGGAGGGGGCCCTCTACAATGAGCAGTTCTTC.

This chain uses TRBV5-1 with TRBJ1-4; 9 bases align to TRBD1. The germline V gene has CDR1 SGHRS and CDR2 YFSETQ. With 4 bases clipped from V and 8 bases from J, the junction kept 12 bases outside the gene matches. This CDR3 has 16 residues. The CDR3 DNA sequence: TGCGCCAGCAGCCCGGATTTGGGGACAGGGAGGGAAAAACTGTTTTTT. It encodes CASSPDLGTGREKLFF.

V is TRBV6-5 and J is TRBJ1-1; the D is unclear. The CDR3 has 15 residues. The germline gives CDR1 MNHEY, CDR2 SVGAGI. Trimming left V 6 bases short and J 5 bases short, with 19 bases between. The CDR3 loop is CASRNQLGRPTEAFF. The CDR3 DNA reads TGTGCCAGCAGAAACCAACTAGGCCGTCCGACTGAAGCTTTCTTT.

This clone was picked up one time. The J gene is TRBJ1-1, the V gene TRBV6-5; the D gene is possibly TRBD1 (5 bases). From germline, CDR1 is MNHEY and CDR2 SVGAGI. V dropped 2 bases and J dropped 8 bases, with 12 bases sitting between them. This CDR3 spans 13 amino acids. The CDR3 loop is CASSYVGTEEAFF. In DNA, the CDR3 is TGTGCCAGCAGTTACGTCGGGACGGAGGAAGCTTTCTTT.

The genes are TRBV30 and TRBJ1-5; D is uncertain. This CDR3 comprises 16 residues. V was trimmed by 0 bases and J by 4 bases, leaving 16 bases between them. Per the germline V gene, CDR1 is GTSNPN and CDR2 is SVGIG (reference sequence). Here the CDR3 DNA reads TGTGCCTGGAGTGTAAGGTCGGGGTTGGGGAATCAGCCCCAGCATTTT. Translation: CAWSVRSGLGNQPQHF.

The chain carries TRBV7-2 and TRBJ1-2; possible D gene TRBD1, 5 bases. V lost 1 base to trimming and J lost 4 bases, with 16 bases between them. This CDR3 is built from 16 residues. CDR1 SGHTA and CDR2 FQGNSA come from the germline V gene. The CDR3 protein is CASSLGSGAPGYGYTF. The CDR3 coding sequence is TGTGCCAGCAGCTTAGGATCTGGGGCCCCTGGCTATGGCTACACCTTC.